Following are 10 T cell receptor beta chains from one sample sequenced in a study of blood T cell repertoires in COVID-19. Generated by immunoSEQ multiplex PCR, the TCRdb table keeps only in-frame clones and is missing some. Of 150,000 to 200,000 clones in the sample, 88% are singletons; the top ten hold approximately 4.5%. Sequencing was performed on peripheral blood. The receptors here all came from a human donor in a cohort sampled during active COVID-19.

This chain connects TRBV7-9 to TRBJ2-7, with 8 positions matching TRBD1. CDR3 length: 13 amino acids. Trimming at V came to 5 bases and at J to 2 bases, leaving 2 bases not matched to a gene. Germline CDR1 reads SEHNR; CDR2 reads FQNEAQ (reference sequence). The CDR3 here is CASSGQGAYEQYF. The CDR3 bases are TGTGCCAGCAGCGGACAGGGAGCCTACGAGCAGTACTTC.

The chain has TRBV10-1 and TRBJ1-1; unclear D gene. CDR1 is WNHNN and CDR2 is SYGVQD in the germline V gene (reference sequence). This CDR3 contains 13 residues. With 3 bases removed from V and 11 bases from J, the gap between germline ends came to 16 bases. DNA of the CDR3: TGCGCCAGCAGTGATCGGGCGGCGGGGTCTGCTTTCTTT. This encodes CASSDRAAGSAFF.

This chain joins TRBV4-3 and TRBJ1-1; TRBD1 might be the D (5 bases). The V and J ends lost 0 bases and 6 bases respectively, with 14 bases between them. CDR1 is LGHNA and CDR2 is YSLEER in the germline V gene. This CDR3 contains 15 residues. CDR3 sequence (DNA): TGCGCCAGCAGCCAAGATAGATCAACACAGGCTGAAGCTTTCTTT. Amino acid sequence: CASSQDRSTQAEAFF.

This sequence joins TRBV6-2 or TRBV6-3 and TRBJ1-1; D perhaps matches TRBD1 (6 bases). V lost 6 bases to trimming and J lost 3 bases, with 23 bases between them. Per the germline V gene, CDR1 is MNHEY and CDR2 is SVGEGT. This CDR3 has 17 amino acids. CDR3 DNA: TGTGCCAGCAGCCCCGGGACATCAGAGTGGGGAGACACTGAAGCTTTCTTT. Translation gives CASSPGTSEWGDTEAFF.

V is TRBV9 and J is TRBJ2-3; D is perhaps TRBD1 (6 bases). CDR3 size: 15 residues. CDR1 and CDR2 from the germline V gene are SGDLS and YYNGEE. Trimming shortened V by 3 bases and J by 0 bases, and 11 bases separated the two germline ends. The CDR3 bases are TGTGCCAGCAGCGCAGGGACATCTAGCACAGATACGCAGTATTTT. This sequence encodes CASSAGTSSTDTQYF.

The chain uses TRBV2 and TRBJ2-2; D might be TRBD1 (6 bases). V was pared by 6 bases and J by 2 bases, with 16 bases between. This CDR3 spans 16 amino acids. Germline V lookup: CDR1 SNHLY, CDR2 FYNNEI. CDR3: CASSLDRPINTGELFF. The DNA for the CDR3 is TGTGCCAGCAGCTTGGACAGACCGATAAACACCGGGGAGCTGTTTTTT.

This clone was detected once. The rearrangement uses TRBV18 and TRBJ1-2; D is possibly TRBD1 (5 bases). This CDR3 is 14 amino acids long. Per germline, CDR1 KGHSH and CDR2 LQKENI. The V gene lost 3 bases and the J gene lost 6 bases, with 14 bases spanning the gap. CDR3 residues: CASSPDTLQNGYTF. In nucleotides, the CDR3 is TGTGCCAGCTCACCGGACACCCTTCAAAATGGCTACACCTTC.

V gene TRBV5-4 combines with J gene TRBJ2-2; no firm D call. The CDR3 is 14 residues long. Per germline, CDR1 SGHNT and CDR2 YYREEE (reference sequence). V dropped 3 bases and J dropped 0 bases, with 6 bases sitting between them. CDR3 nucleotides: TGTGCCAGCAGCTCTAATACGAACACCGGGGAGCTGTTTTTT. Amino acid sequence: CASSSNTNTGELFF.

This chain connects TRBV30 to TRBJ1-1; D gene unclear. This CDR3 spans 14 amino acids. Trimming stripped 7 bases from V and 5 bases from J, with 20 bases between. Germline CDR1 and CDR2: GTSNPN and SVGIG (reference sequence). The CDR3 protein is CAYSRVTSNTEAFF. CDR3 bases: TGTGCCTACTCGCGGGTGACATCTAATACTGAAGCTTTCTTT.

The genes are TRBV2 and TRBJ1-5; unclear D gene. The CDR3 has 12 residues. Germline V lookup: CDR1 SNHLY, CDR2 FYNNEI. V lost 3 bases and J 7 bases, leaving 7 bases between the germline ends. CDR3 residues: CASSEAGQPQHF. The CDR3 nucleotides read TGTGCCAGCAGTGAGGCGGGGCAGCCCCAGCATTTT.